A single sample is the source of the 23 T cell receptor beta chains below, sequenced in a study of identical twins. MiXCR, applied by TCRdb to the 5' RACE reads, yields one record per CDR3 protein. The table has about 700,000 distinct CDR3 sequences, 8.6% seen once. These data also formed part of another study, on yellow fever vaccine responses in identical twins.

The sample was PBMCs. These receptors were taken from a young woman in good health.

This clonotype was seen a few times. The chain uses TRBV6-5 and TRBJ2-1; D possibly matches TRBD1 or TRBD2 (6 bases each). The germline CDR1 and CDR2 sequences are MNHEY and SVGAGI. The V and J ends lost 0 bases and 7 bases respectively, with 16 bases between them. The CDR3 sequence is 16 residues long. CDR3 in DNA: TGTGCCAGCAGTTACTCGAGGGCGGGAAGGGGGAATGAGCAGTTCTTC. Translating gives CASSYSRAGRGNEQFF.

This clonotype appeared a few times. This rearrangement joins TRBV4-1 to TRBJ2-1; 13 bases align to TRBD2. The CDR3 covers 17 residues. Per germline, CDR1 MGHRA and CDR2 YSYEKL. With V trimmed by 4 bases and J by 4 bases, 7 bases remained unmatched. CDR3 residues: CASSLPGLAGPYNEQFF. DNA of the CDR3: TGCGCCAGCAGCCTACCGGGACTAGCGGGACCTTACAATGAGCAGTTCTTC.

The sample holds many counts of this clonotype. The V call is TRBV15, the J call TRBJ1-5; 8 positions agree with TRBD1. The CDR3 contains 14 residues. Germline V lookup: CDR1 LNHNV, CDR2 YYDKDF (reference sequence). Unmatched junction bases numbered 7, after V lost 6 bases and J lost 6 bases. As DNA, the CDR3 is TGTGCCACCAGGCAGGGGGCAGCTGGTCAGCCCCAGCATTTT. Translated, it gives CATRQGAAGQPQHF.

This clonotype showed up just a few times. The rearrangement links TRBV12-3 or TRBV12-4 to TRBJ1-5, with D possibly being TRBD1 (5 bases). The CDR3 loop spans 17 amino acids. Between the trimmed V and J ends, which lost 2 bases and 0 bases, there was a span of 14 bases. The CDR3 here is CASSLKGPGYSNQPQHF. DNA for the CDR3: TGTGCCAGCAGTTTAAAGGGACCGGGCTATAGCAATCAGCCCCAGCATTTT.

This clonotype was counted between two and nine times. This chain joins TRBV10-3 and TRBJ1-4; TRBD1 might be the D (5 bases). V was shortened by 9 bases and J by 2 bases, with 13 bases between the two germline ends. The CDR3 runs to 14 residues. Germline CDR1 reads ENHRY; CDR2 reads SYGVKD. DNA of the CDR3: TGTGCCATAGGAACGACAGCCACTAATGAAAAACTGTTTTTT. The encoded protein is CAIGTTATNEKLFF.

This clonotype was counted ten times or more. The chain links TRBV4-2 to TRBJ1-4; D gene ambiguous. The CDR3 covers 15 residues. The V end was cut by 8 bases, the J end by 0 bases, with 13 bases between. Germline V lookup: CDR1 LGHNA, CDR2 YNFKEQ. The CDR3 DNA reads TGTGCCAGCCGTCCAGAAGGATCAACTAATGAAAAACTGTTTTTT. This sequence encodes CASRPEGSTNEKLFF.

A few counts support this clonotype. The V call is TRBV7-9, the J call TRBJ2-7; TRBD1 might be the D (6 bases). Trimming stripped 6 bases from V and 0 bases from J, with 15 bases between. The germline V gene has CDR1 SEHNR and CDR2 FQNEAQ (reference sequence). This CDR3 region has 15 residues. The CDR3 DNA reads as TGTGCCAGCAGGCCTACCCGGGACATCTCCTACGAGCAGTACTTC. Translating it yields CASRPTRDISYEQYF.

This clonotype was seen a few times. The chain has TRBV6-1 and TRBJ2-3; the D call may be TRBD1 or TRBD2 (6 bases each). Per the germline V gene, CDR1 is MNHNS and CDR2 is SASEGT. The CDR3 extends over 15 amino acids. Trimming removed 7 bases at V and 5 bases at J, with 19 bases between. CDR3 sequence (DNA): TGTGCCAGCATCAAGTGGGCAGGGGAGGAAGATACGCAGTATTTT. This gives the protein CASIKWAGEEDTQYF.

This clonotype was counted at least ten times. This chain connects TRBV6-2 or TRBV6-3 to TRBJ2-7; D is perhaps TRBD2 (5 bases). The V gene lost 0 bases and the J gene lost 2 bases, with 11 bases spanning the gap. Germline CDR1 reads MNHEY; CDR2 reads SVGEGT. The length of the CDR3 is 15 residues. The CDR3 nucleotides are TGTGCCAGCAGTTACTCGAACCGAGGGCCCTACGAGCAGTACTTC. Protein: CASSYSNRGPYEQYF.

This rearrangement joins TRBV4-3 to TRBJ1-1; D is uncertain. Germline V CDR1 and CDR2: LGHNA, YSLEER. V lost 3 bases and J 3 bases, leaving 8 bases between the germline ends. The CDR3 contains 13 residues. The CDR3 spells CASSQGSDTEAFF. The CDR3 DNA sequence: TGCGCCAGCAGCCAGGGGTCGGACACTGAAGCTTTCTTT.

This clonotype was counted only a few times. The J gene is TRBJ2-3, the V gene TRBV29-1, with a tentative D call TRBD1 (6 bases). CDR1 is SQVTM, CDR2 ANQGSEA, per germline. Trimming shortened V by 6 bases and J by 6 bases, and 16 bases separated the two germline ends. The CDR3 is 13 amino acids. Here the CDR3 DNA reads TGCAGCGTCGGACAGACCCCGTCCGATACGCAGTATTTT. Translated, it gives CSVGQTPSDTQYF.

In this sample, this clonotype turned up a few times. The rearrangement joins TRBV28 to TRBJ1-4; possibly TRBD1 for D (6 bases). The germline CDR1 and CDR2 sequences are MDHEN and SYDVKM. CDR3 length: 14 amino acids. Trimming took off 9 bases at V and 0 bases at J, with 11 bases between the two ends. Here the CDR3 DNA reads TGTGCCAGTGTGCAGGGGACAACTAATGAAAAACTGTTTTTT. Amino acids: CASVQGTTNEKLFF.

This clonotype showed up many times. The chain couples TRBV25-1 to TRBJ2-7; possibly TRBD1 for D (5 bases). The CDR3 has 12 amino acids. Germline V gives CDR1 MGHDK, CDR2 SYGVNS. V lost 5 bases and J 3 bases, leaving 8 bases between the germline ends. The DNA for the CDR3 is TGTGCCAGCAGTCTGACAGACTACGAGCAGTACTTC. This codes for CASSLTDYEQYF.

Only a few counts were recorded for this clonotype. The genes are TRBV6-2 or TRBV6-3 and TRBJ1-1, with D possibly matching TRBD1 (6 bases). This CDR3 comprises 12 residues. V dropped 4 bases and J dropped 8 bases, with 11 bases sitting between them. Germline values: CDR1 MNHEY, CDR2 SVGEGT. CDR3 nucleotide sequence: TGTGCCAGCAGTTCAACAGGGTTGGAAGCTTTCTTT. This translates into CASSSTGLEAFF.

This clonotype has a count of ten or more. The rearrangement uses TRBV29-1 and TRBJ2-5; D is perhaps TRBD2 (5 bases). CDR3 size: 11 residues. The V gene's germline CDR1 is SQVTM and CDR2 ANQGSEA. With 6 bases removed from V and 2 bases from J, the gap between germline ends came to 7 bases. The DNA of the CDR3 is TGCAGCGTAATAGCGCAAGAGACCCAGTACTTC. This translates into CSVIAQETQYF.

Worth noting for this clonotype: A much more abundant neighbour one base away suggests this may be a read error. The V and J genes are TRBV2 and TRBJ2-3; a possible D gene is TRBD1 (6 bases). Germline V gene sequence: CDR1 SNHLY, CDR2 FYNNEI. The CDR3 is made up of 15 amino acids. The V gene lost 7 bases and the J gene lost 1 base, with 15 bases spanning the gap. The CDR3 is CASNPRAGGTDTQYF. The CDR3 coding sequence is TGTGCCAGCAACCCTCGGGCAGGGGGCACAGATACGCAGTATTTT. Together with reference TRBV2 and TRBJ2-3, the CDR3 gives the full variable domain: EPEVTQTPSHQVTQMGQEVILRCVPISNHLYFYWYRQILGQKVEFLVSFYNNEISEKSEIFDDQFSVERPDGSNFTLKIRSTKLEDSAMYFCASNPRAGGTDTQYFGPGTRLTVL.

This clonotype was seen a handful of times. The chain joins TRBV20-1 to TRBJ2-3; weak D call: TRBD1 (5 bases). Between the trimmed V and J ends, which lost 3 bases and 4 bases, there was a span of 11 bases. CDR3 length: 13 amino acids. Germline V gene sequence: CDR1 DFQATT, CDR2 SNEGSKA (reference sequence). The DNA of the CDR3 is TGCAGTGCTAGTGCCAGGGTAGCAGATACGCAGTATTTT. Its translation is CSASARVADTQYF.

This chain links TRBV15 with TRBJ2-3; D might be TRBD2 (7 bases). Germline V lookup: CDR1 LNHNV, CDR2 YYDKDF (reference sequence). CDR3 length: 15 residues. Trimming left V 0 bases short and J 8 bases short, with 15 bases between. The CDR3 bases are TGTGCCACCAGCAGAGATACCGGGGGGCTTGGTACGCAGTATTTT. Translation gives CATSRDTGGLGTQYF.

The sample holds a few counts of this clonotype. This chain links TRBV7-3 with TRBJ2-1; D gene unclear. This CDR3 is 13 amino acids long. CDR1 is SGHTA, CDR2 FQGTGA, per germline. V was shortened by 2 bases and J by 9 bases, with 11 bases between the two germline ends. The CDR3 sequence is CASSLLSKGEQFF. The CDR3 nucleotides are TGTGCCAGCAGCTTACTCTCCAAGGGTGAGCAGTTCTTC.

This clonotype was detected only a few times. J is TRBJ2-4 and V is TRBV3-1; D is uncertain. The CDR3 sequence is 16 residues long. The germline CDR1 and CDR2 sequences are LGHDT and YNNKEL (reference sequence). The germline V and J ends were trimmed by 1 base and 0 bases, with 10 bases remaining between them. CDR3 in amino acids: CASSQARLLAKNIQYF. The DNA for the CDR3 is TGTGCCAGCAGCCAAGCACGATTACTAGCCAAAAACATTCAGTACTTC.

This clonotype was counted at least ten times. The chain uses TRBV19 and TRBJ1-2, with D uncertain. There are 14 residues in the CDR3. Between the trimmed V and J ends, which lost 3 bases and 8 bases, there was a span of 16 bases. Germline V gene data show CDR1 as LNHDA and CDR2 as SQIVND (reference sequence). The CDR3, as DNA: TGTGCCAGTAGTATTAGCCGGACGGCAGCAGGCTACACCTTC. Translating it yields CASSISRTAAGYTF. Full variable domain (missing parts from reference TRBV19 and TRBJ1-2): DGGITQSPKYLFRKEGQNVTLSCEQNLNHDAMYWYRQDPGQGLRLIYYSQIVNDFQKGDIAEGYSVSREKKESFPLTVTSAQKNPTAFYLCASSISRTAAGYTFGSGTRLTVV.

This chain connects TRBV3-1 to TRBJ2-7; either TRBD1 or TRBD2 may supply D (5 bases each). Germline assignment: CDR1 LGHDT and CDR2 YNNKEL (reference sequence). Trimming cost V 8 bases and J 7 bases, with 12 bases left between them. This CDR3 comprises 11 residues. The CDR3 spells CASWGMGEQYF. DNA for the CDR3: TGTGCCAGCTGGGGGATGGGAGAGCAGTACTTC.

At least ten counts were recorded for this clonotype. The V gene is TRBV4-3, the J gene TRBJ2-5, with TRBD2 identical over 7 bases. Germline CDR1 LGHNA, CDR2 YSLEER. This CDR3 contains 15 residues. Trimming removed 0 bases from V and 6 bases from J; junction bases left unmatched: 7. In DNA form, the CDR3 reads TGCGCCAGCAGCCAAGATTGGCTAGCGGATCAGACCCAGTACTTC. Translating gives CASSQDWLADQTQYF.